This T cell receptor beta chain emerged from a study of cytomegalovirus exposure and HLA in healthy donors listed by TCRdb under 2017. For context, the study as a whole: An earlier analysis of approximately 600 of the donors reported roughly 300 Gb of sequence data and 100 million to 130 million unique TCR beta sequences from around 200 million T cells. An early release covering roughly 640 HLA-typed donors comprised 250 to 350 gigabases of sequencing data and roughly 86 million unique TCR sequences. Of the 300 to 500 genotyped donors, less than 85% were placed in the genetic ancestry cluster associated with self-reported Caucasian donors. The study aimed to test whether cataloging public T cell receptors could reveal signatures of past pathogen exposure. Using immunosequencing, the study profiled T cell repertoires from about 650 subjects and related those repertoires to cytomegalovirus serostatus. Along with the roughly 610-subject first cohort, a separate validation cohort of around 120 different subjects was used. The study combined high-throughput TCR immunosequencing, statistical association of individual TCRs with disease status, and machine learning to predict cytomegalovirus infection status. A later analysis re-analyzed previously published TCR beta repertoires from roughly 630 donors and added high-resolution HLA genotyping to study TCR occurrence patterns. The later analysis used no new phenotypic data to find candidate immune exposures, relying instead on TCR beta sequences and their occurrence across donors. An earlier analysis of some 500 of the donors applied high-throughput TCR beta sequencing to assess whether each TCR beta V gene segment acted as functional or pseudogenic. Alongside the repertoire data, information on donor age, sex, ethnicity and CMV serostatus was compiled. Genome-wide SNP genotypes for about 65% of the roughly 670 donors were used in a later genetic analysis, which treated that subset as a discovery cohort. All discovery cohort repertoires had been generated on a single sequencing platform. Class I and class II HLA loci were covered by the typing at four-digit resolution. Typing coverage differed by locus: A, B, C, DRB1 and DQB1 were typed in about 629-640 donors, DQA1 in 500 to 550, DPA1 in around 580, and DPB1 in about 450. About five DR-DQ haplotypes were handled as single units for association and clustering because linkage in the cohort was strong. Across approximately 420 genotyped donors of the cohort, an average of approximately 220,000 unique TCR beta nucleotide sequences per donor were sequenced, and roughly a sixth of those sequences were non-productive.

The cohort was made up of approximately 670 healthy bone marrow donors. At the time of sampling, all cohort members were nominally healthy, though unrecorded immune exposures were likely present. The donor tested CMV seronegative, placing the donor among the 350 to 400 seronegative members of the cohort. A peripheral blood sample was collected from each donor, and TCR beta sequencing was performed on peripheral blood mononuclear cells. Genomic DNA was extracted from the blood cell samples with the Qiagen DNeasy Blood Extraction Kit. The library was obtained by the immunoSEQ multiplex PCR assay. For the multiplex PCR, a mixture combining 60 forward primers for TCR Vbeta segments and 13 reverse primers for TCR Jbeta segments was used. The CDR3 region of rearranged TCR beta genes was amplified from genomic DNA by a multiplex PCR assay. On the Illumina HiSeq System, the amplified TCR beta libraries were sequenced as 87-base-pair reads. Turning to the authors' computational methods: In a later analysis, approximately 74 million unique TCR beta chains were counted across the approximately 620 repertoires, and approximately 9.9 million of these chains were shared by at least two donors. To remove PCR and sequencing errors, raw reads were error-corrected and collapsed into unique sequences using a nearest-neighbor algorithm that merged closely related sequences. V, D and J gene segments were assigned by aligning CDR3 sequences to IMGT reference sequences. Each retained sequence needed at least a six-nucleotide match to both a V gene segment and a J gene segment. A rearrangement counted as productive if the CDR3 had no stop codons and remained in frame with V and J, and every other rearrangement counted as non-productive. CDR3 was defined by IMGT convention, running from the second conserved V-encoded cysteine to the conserved J-encoded phenylalanine. Sequences without an unambiguous match to a single V gene segment were excluded from the earlier analysis of about 630 of the donors. An earlier analysis of around 600 of the donors classified V segments as functional when productive rearrangements were above 56.7% and as segregating when the standard deviation between donors was above 5%. A statistical classification framework was developed to diagnose cytomegalovirus status using the catalog of TCR beta chain sequences. V and J gene assignment, in a later analysis, came from comparing TCR nucleotide sequences with IMGT/GENE-DB human TR gene sequences. The TCRdist pipeline was used in a later analysis to assign CDR3 sequences and most-parsimonious VDJ recombination scenarios. In a later analysis, each TCR beta chain was defined by its CDR3 amino acid sequence together with its V-gene family, and reads without a unique V-gene family were excluded. A later analysis removed several hundred highly shared, low-generation-probability nucleotide sequences to deal with suspected cross-contamination and a sequencing artifact. A later analysis calculated a clonal expansion index for each public chain from normalized within-repertoire ranks of inferred template counts. In a later analysis, generation probabilities were computed with a VDJ recombination model fitted to out-of-frame rearrangements, and the resulting probabilities were checked against IGoR. Hypergeometric tests were used in a later analysis to score TCR-TCR, TCR-HLA and TCR-CMV co-occurrence, with a repertoire-size bias correction applied to the TCR pairs. In a later analysis, false discovery rates were estimated by permuting HLA or CMV assignments 20 times. A later analysis grouped co-occurring TCRs with DBSCAN, adding TCRdist sequence similarity when clustering within HLA-allele-positive subsets. Repertoires with fewer than 30,000 or more than 120,000 public chains were left out of co-occurrence clustering, as were about 5 repertoires with anomalous nucleotide sharing. TCRdb provides this immuneACCESS table in a form limited to in-frame rearrangements. Some clones are lacking; in checked studies, under half of them reflect an unresolved V gene, and why the rest are absent is not known. The V and J calls and clone size were taken over from that table, and D and trimming were inferred from the DNA. The sample table on file contains about 140,000 clones. About 2.2% of the sample comes from the top ten.

General conclusions and limits of the study: The cohort was sequenced for TCR beta chains only, and without alpha or paired-chain data the features that could be detected were limited. Cytomegalovirus status was reported to be diagnosed by the classifier with high specificity and sensitivity in both the original and validation cohorts. The presence/absence analyses assumed that sequencing depth was roughly uniform across donors, and that assumption may not be true. Some IMGT-functional V segments, including TRBV6-2 and TRBV6-3, could not be told apart with the 87-base-pair reads, so those segments were excluded. CMV serostatus was the only immune exposure information available for the cohort. Linkage disequilibrium might explain the correlated functional status among segregating V segments, but an unknown experimental factor could not be ruled out. In a later analysis, some 18,000 TCR beta sequences were associated with specific HLA alleles at a false discovery rate of 0.05. Most CMV-associated TCR beta chains appeared to be HLA-restricted in a later analysis, and the HLA associations seemed to be driven largely by CMV exposure. In a later genetic analysis, fewer N-insertions in productive TCRs were reported among donors in an Asian-associated ancestry cluster than the roughly 700-donor mean. In a later analysis, several top co-occurrence clusters were reported to appear linked to parvovirus B19, influenza, CMV and Epstein-Barr virus. According to the authors, the approach could potentially be generalized to other disease states and immunological phenotypes. The earlier analysis of 587 of the donors excluded approximately 15 rarely observed V segments, including chromosome 9 orphons, because counts were too low. While some public TCRs were present in many individuals, most TCR sequences turned up only very rarely across donors. A later analysis found that HLA-associated TCR beta chains were more clonally expanded and had lower generation probabilities than equally common non-associated chains. Broadly in line with IMGT annotations, most TCR beta V segments showed up in productive rearrangements about 87% or about 30% of the time in an earlier analysis of some 590 of the donors. Because HLA typing was unavailable for some donors at each locus, only the typed subset was used in association tests. A further reported finding was that TCR beta sequences accurately predicted the HLA-A and HLA-B alleles for most subjects in the first cohort. According to a later analysis, TCR association rates differed among HLA loci, with DRB1 alleles showing the most associated TCRs and HLA-C alleles showing the fewest. A group of highly shared sequence variants was considered likely to be a technical artifact of the sequencing pipeline. A total of 150 or so TCR beta chains were listed by the study as associated with cytomegalovirus. When HLA alleles, especially DR and DQ, strongly co-occurred, TCR associations were difficult to assign to individual alleles. A few of the identified cytomegalovirus-associated TCR beta chains were confirmed in vitro to be specific for cytomegalovirus antigens. In a later genetic analysis, a missense DCLRE1C variant was associated with V-gene and J-gene trimming of TCR beta chains, and the association was replicated in an independent cohort.

Looking up the germline V gene yields CDR1 SGHVS and CDR2 FNYEAQ. Measured from the cysteine to the phenylalanine, the CDR3 is 17 residues long. Just CDR3 DNA is preserved here, 51 bases in frame from base 1. A distance of 21 bases separates the germline ends of V and J, which lose 5 bases and 3 bases respectively. Comment on this clone: Its antigen remains undetermined.

The specimen was PBMCs. This sequence uses TRBV7-6 and TRBJ2-3; the D gene is perhaps TRBD2, on 5 matching bases. The sequence came from a woman younger than 30 in good health and CMV-seronegative. The bases read TGTGCCAGCAGCCTCCGGAGGACTGGCCCGGGGACAGATACGCAGTATTTT. Translation gives CASSLRRTGPGTDTQYF.